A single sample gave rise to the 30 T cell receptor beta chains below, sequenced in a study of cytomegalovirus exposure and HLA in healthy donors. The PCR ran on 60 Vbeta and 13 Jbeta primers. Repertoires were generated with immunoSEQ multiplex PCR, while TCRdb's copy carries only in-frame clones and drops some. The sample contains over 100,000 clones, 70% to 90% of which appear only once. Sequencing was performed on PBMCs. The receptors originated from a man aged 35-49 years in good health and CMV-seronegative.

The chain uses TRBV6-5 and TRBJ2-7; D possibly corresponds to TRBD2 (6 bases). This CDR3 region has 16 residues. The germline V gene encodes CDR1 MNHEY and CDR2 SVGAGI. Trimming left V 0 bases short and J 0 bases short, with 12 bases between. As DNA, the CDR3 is TGTGCCAGCAGTTACTCGAGAGGGACTCCCTCCTACGAGCAGTACTTC. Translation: CASSYSRGTPSYEQYF.

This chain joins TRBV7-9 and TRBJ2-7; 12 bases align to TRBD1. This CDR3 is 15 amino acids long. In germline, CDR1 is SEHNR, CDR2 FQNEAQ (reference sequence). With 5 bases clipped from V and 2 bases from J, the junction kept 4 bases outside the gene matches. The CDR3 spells CASSLGQGATYEQYF. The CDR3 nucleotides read TGTGCCAGCAGCCTGGGACAGGGGGCGACCTACGAGCAGTACTTC. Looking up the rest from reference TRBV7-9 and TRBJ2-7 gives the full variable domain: DTGVSQNPRHKITKRGQNVTFRCDPISEHNRLYWYRQTLGQGPEFLTYFQNEAQLEKSRLLSDRFSAERPKGSFSTLEIQRTEQGDSAMYLCASSLGQGATYEQYFGPGTRLTVT.

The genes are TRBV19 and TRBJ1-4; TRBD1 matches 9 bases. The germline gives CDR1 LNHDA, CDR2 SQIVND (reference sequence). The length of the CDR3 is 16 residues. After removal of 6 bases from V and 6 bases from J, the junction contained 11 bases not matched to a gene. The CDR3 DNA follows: TGTGCCAGTAGCGCGCCGAACAGGGGGCAAGATGAAAAACTGTTTTTT. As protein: CASSAPNRGQDEKLFF.

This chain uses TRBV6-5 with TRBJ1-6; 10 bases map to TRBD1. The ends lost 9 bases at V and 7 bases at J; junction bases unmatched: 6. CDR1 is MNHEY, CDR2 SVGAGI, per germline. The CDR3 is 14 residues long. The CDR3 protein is CASSGTGANSPLHF. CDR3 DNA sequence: TGTGCCAGTTCCGGGACAGGGGCCAATTCACCCCTCCACTTT.

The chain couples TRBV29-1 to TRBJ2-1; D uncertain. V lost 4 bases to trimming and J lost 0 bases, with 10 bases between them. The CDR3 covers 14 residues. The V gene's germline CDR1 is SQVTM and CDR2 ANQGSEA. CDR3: CSVAAGSSYNEQFF. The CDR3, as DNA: TGCAGCGTTGCGGCAGGTAGCTCCTACAATGAGCAGTTCTTC.

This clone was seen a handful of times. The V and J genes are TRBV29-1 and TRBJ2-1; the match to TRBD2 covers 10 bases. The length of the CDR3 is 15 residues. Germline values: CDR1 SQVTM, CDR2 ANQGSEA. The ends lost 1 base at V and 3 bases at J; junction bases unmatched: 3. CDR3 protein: CSVEGLAGVYNEQFF. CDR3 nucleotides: TGCAGCGTTGAAGGGCTAGCGGGGGTCTACAATGAGCAGTTCTTC.

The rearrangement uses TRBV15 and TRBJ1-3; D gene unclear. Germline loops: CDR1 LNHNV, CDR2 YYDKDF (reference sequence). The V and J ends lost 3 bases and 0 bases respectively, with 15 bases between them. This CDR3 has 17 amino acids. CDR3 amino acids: CATSRAPGRSSGNTIYF. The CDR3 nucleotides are TGTGCCACCAGCAGGGCCCCCGGCCGGAGCTCTGGAAACACCATATATTTT. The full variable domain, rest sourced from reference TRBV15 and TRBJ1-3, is DAMVIQNPRYQVTQFGKPVTLSCSQTLNHNVMYWYQQKSSQAPKLLFHYYDKDFNNEADTPDNFQSRRPNTSFCFLDIRSPGLGDTAMYLCATSRAPGRSSGNTIYFGEGSWLTVV.

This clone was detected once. The DNA for the CDR3 is TGTGCCAGCAGTACCGGGGACACCTTCACAGATACGCAGTATTTT. Translated: CASSTGDTFTDTQYF. The chain carries TRBV6-6 and TRBJ2-3, with TRBD1 as a possible D gene (6 bases). The CDR3 consists of 15 residues. V lost 5 bases, J lost 2 bases, and 14 bases lay in between. Germline loops: CDR1 MNHNY, CDR2 SVGAGI (reference sequence).

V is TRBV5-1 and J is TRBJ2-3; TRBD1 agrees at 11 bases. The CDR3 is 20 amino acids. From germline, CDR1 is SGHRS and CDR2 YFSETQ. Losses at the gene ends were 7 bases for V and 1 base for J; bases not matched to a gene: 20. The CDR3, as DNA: TGCGCCAGCGGTACCGGACAGGGGGCGTCCGGGACTTGGGGCACAGATACGCAGTATTTT. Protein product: CASGTGQGASGTWGTDTQYF. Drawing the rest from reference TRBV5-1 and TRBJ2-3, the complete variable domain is KAGVTQTPRYLIKTRGQQVTLSCSPISGHRSVSWYQQTPGQGLQFLFEYFSETQRNKGNFPGRFSGRQFSNSRSEMNVSTLELGDSALYLCASGTGQGASGTWGTDTQYFGPGTRLTVL.

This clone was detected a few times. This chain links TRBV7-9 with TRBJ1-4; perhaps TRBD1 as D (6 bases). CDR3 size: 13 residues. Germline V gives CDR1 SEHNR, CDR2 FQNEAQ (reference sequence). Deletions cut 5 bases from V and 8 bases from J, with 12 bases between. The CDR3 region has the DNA TGTGCCAGCAGCCCAGCGGGACACGAAAAACTGTTTTTT. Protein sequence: CASSPAGHEKLFF.

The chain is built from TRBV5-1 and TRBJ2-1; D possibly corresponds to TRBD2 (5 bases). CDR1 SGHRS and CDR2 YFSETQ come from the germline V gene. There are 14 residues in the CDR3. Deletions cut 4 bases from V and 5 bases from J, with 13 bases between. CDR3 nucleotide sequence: TGCGCCAGCAGCACGGTAGCGTTACACAATGAGCAGTTCTTC. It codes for CASSTVALHNEQFF.

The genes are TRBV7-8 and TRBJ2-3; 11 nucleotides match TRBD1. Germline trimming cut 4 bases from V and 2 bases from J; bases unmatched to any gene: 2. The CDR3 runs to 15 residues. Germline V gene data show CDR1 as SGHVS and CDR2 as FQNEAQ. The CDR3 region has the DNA TGTGCCAGCAGCTGGGACAGGGGGTTCACAGATACGCAGTATTTT. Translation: CASSWDRGFTDTQYF.

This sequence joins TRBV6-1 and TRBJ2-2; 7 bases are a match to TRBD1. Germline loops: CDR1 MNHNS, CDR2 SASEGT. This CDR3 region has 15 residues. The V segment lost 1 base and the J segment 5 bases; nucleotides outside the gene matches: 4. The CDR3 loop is CASSEVTGRTGELFF. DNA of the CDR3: TGTGCCAGCAGTGAAGTGACAGGGCGAACCGGGGAGCTGTTTTTT.

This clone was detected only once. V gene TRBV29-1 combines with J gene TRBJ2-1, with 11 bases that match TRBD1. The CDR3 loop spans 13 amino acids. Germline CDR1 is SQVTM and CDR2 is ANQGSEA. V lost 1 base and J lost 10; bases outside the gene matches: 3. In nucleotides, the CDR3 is TGCAGCGTTGAAGCTGGGACAGGGGGGGAGCAGTTCTTC. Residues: CSVEAGTGGEQFF.

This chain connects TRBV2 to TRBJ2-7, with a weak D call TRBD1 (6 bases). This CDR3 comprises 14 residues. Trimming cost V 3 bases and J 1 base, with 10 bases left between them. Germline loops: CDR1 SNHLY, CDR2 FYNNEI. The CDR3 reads CASSDWQGSYEQYF. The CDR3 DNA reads TGTGCCAGCAGTGATTGGCAGGGGTCCTACGAGCAGTACTTC.

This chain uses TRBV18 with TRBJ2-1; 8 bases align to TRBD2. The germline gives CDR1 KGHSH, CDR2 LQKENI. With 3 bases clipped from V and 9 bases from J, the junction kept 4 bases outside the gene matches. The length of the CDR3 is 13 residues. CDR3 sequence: CASSPAGGGEQFF. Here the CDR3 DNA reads TGTGCCAGCTCACCGGCGGGGGGTGGTGAGCAGTTCTTC.

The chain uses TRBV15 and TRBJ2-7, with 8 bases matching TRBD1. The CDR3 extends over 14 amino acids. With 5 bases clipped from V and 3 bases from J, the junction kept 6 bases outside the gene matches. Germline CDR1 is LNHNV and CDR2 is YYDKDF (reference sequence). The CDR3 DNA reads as TGTGCCACCAGCCCGCCGGGACAGGACTACGAGCAGTACTTC. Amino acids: CATSPPGQDYEQYF.

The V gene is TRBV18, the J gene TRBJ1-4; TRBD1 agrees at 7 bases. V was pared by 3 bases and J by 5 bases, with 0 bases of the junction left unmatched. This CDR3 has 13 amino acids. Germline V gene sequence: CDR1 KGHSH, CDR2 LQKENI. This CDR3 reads CASSPGQNEKLFF. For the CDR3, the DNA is TGTGCCAGCTCACCGGGACAGAATGAAAAACTGTTTTTT.

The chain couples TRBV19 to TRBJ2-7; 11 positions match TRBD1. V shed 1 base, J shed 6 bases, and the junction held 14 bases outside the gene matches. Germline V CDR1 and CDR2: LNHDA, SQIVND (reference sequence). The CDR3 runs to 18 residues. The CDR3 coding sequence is TGTGCCAGTAGTATAGCCTGGACAGGGGGCTCCCCCCTCTCCGAGCAGTACTTC. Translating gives CASSIAWTGGSPLSEQYF.

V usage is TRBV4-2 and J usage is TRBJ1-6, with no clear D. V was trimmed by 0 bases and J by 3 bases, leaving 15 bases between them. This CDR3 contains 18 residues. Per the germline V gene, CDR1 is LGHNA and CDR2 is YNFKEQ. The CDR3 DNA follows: TGTGCCAGCAGCCAAGATGTATCAGGATTCTTCTATAATTCACCCCTCCACTTT. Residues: CASSQDVSGFFYNSPLHF.

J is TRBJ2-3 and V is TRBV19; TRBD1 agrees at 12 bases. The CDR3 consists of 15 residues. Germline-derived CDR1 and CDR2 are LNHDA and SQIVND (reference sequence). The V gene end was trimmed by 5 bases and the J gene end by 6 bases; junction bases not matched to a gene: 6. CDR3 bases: TGTGCCAGTAGTGTAGGGACAGGGGGCTGGGATACGCAGTATTTT. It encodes CASSVGTGGWDTQYF.

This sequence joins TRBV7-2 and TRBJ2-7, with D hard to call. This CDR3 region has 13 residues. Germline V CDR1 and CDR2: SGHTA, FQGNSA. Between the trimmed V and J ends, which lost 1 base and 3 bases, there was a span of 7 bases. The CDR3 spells CASSLVQFYEQYF. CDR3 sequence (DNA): TGTGCCAGCAGCTTAGTGCAGTTCTACGAGCAGTACTTC. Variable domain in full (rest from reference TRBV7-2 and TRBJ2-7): GAGVSQSPSNKVTEKGKDVELRCDPISGHTALYWYRQSLGQGLEFLIYFQGNSAPDKSGLPSDRFSAERTGGSVSTLTIQRTQQEDSAVYLCASSLVQFYEQYFGPGTRLTVT.

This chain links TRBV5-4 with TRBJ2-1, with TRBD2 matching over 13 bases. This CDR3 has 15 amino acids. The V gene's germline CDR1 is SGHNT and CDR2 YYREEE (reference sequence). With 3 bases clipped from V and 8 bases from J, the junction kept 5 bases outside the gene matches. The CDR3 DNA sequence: TGTGCCAGCAGCTCAACTAGCGGGAGGGAGGATGAGCAGTTCTTC. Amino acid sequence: CASSSTSGREDEQFF.

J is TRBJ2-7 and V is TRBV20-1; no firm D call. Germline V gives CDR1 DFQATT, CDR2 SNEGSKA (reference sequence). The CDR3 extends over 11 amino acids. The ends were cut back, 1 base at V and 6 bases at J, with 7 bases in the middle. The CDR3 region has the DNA TGCAGTGCTAGAGTTCAAATCGAGCAGTACTTC. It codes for CSARVQIEQYF.

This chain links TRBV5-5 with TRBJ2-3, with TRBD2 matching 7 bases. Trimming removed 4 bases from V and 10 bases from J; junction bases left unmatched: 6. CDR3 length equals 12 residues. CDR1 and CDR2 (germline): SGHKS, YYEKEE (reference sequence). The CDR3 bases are TGTGCCAGCAGCCCTGAGCGGGGAGCGCAGTATTTT. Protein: CASSPERGAQYF.

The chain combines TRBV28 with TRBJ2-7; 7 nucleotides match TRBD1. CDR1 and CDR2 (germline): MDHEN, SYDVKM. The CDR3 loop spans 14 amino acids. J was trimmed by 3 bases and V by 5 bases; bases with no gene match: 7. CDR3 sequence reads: CASSLTGTDYEQYF. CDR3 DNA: TGTGCCAGCAGTCTCACTGGGACAGACTACGAGCAGTACTTC.

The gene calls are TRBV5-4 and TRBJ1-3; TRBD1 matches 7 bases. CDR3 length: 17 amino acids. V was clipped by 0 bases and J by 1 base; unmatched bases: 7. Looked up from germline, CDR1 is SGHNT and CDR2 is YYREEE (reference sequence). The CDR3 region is CASSLAPQGRSGNTIYF. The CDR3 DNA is TGTGCCAGCAGCTTGGCCCCACAGGGGCGATCTGGAAACACCATATATTTT. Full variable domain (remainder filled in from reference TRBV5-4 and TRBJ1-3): ETGVTQSPTHLIKTRGQQVTLRCSSQSGHNTVSWYQQALGQGPQFIFQYYREEENGRGNFPPRFSGLQFPNYSSELNVNALELDDSALYLCASSLAPQGRSGNTIYFGEGSWLTVV.

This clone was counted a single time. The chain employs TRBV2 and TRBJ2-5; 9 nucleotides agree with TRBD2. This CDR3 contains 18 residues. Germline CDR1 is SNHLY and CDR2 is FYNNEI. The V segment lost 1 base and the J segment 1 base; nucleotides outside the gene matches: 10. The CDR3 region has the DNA TGTGCCAGCAGTGAAGACGTTTGGAGCGGGGGGCCCCAAGAGACCCAGTACTTC. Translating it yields CASSEDVWSGGPQETQYF.

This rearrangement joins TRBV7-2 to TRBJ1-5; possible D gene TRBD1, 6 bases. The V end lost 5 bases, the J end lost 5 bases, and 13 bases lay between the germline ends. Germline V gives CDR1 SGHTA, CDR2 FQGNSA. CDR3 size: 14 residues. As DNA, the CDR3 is TGTGCCAGCAGCCCCACAGGGCCAGATCAGCCCCAGCATTTT. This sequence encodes CASSPTGPDQPQHF.

The CDR3 region is CASSIDPAGHSGNTIYF. The CDR3 nucleotides read TGTGCCAGTAGTATAGACCCCGCAGGCCACTCTGGAAACACCATATATTTT. The rearrangement links TRBV19 to TRBJ1-3; D unclear. CDR3 length: 17 amino acids. In germline, CDR1 is LNHDA, CDR2 SQIVND (reference sequence). Trimming removed 0 bases from V and 0 bases from J, with 12 bases in between.